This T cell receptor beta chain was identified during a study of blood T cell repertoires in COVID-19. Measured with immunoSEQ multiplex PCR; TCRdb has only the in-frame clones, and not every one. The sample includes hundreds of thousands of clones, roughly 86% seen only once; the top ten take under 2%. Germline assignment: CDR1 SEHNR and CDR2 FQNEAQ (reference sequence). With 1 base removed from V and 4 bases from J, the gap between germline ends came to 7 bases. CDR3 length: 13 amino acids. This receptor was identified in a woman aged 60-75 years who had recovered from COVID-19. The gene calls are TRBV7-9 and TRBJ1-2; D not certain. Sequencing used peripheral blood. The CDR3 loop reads CASSLGNSYGYTF. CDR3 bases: TGTGCCAGCAGCTTAGGGAACAGCTATGGCTACACCTTC.